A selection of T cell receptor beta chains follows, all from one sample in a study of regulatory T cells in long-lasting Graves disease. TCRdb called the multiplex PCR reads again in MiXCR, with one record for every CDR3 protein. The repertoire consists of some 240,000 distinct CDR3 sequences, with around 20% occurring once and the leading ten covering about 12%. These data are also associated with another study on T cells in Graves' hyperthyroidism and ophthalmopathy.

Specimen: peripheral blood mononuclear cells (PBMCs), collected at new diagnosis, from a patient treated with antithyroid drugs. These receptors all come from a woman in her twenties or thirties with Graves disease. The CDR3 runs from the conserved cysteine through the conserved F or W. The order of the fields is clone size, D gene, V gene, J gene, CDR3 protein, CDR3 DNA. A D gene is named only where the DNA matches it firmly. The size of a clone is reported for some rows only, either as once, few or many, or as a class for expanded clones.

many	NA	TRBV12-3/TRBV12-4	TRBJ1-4	CASSRGAGPSSNEKLFF	TGTGCCTCTAGCCGGGGGGCCGGACCGTCATCGAATGAAAAACTGTTTTTT
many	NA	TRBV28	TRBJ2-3	CASSPHLSADTQYF	TGTGCCAGCAGCCCCCATCTGTCCGCAGATACGCAGTATTTT
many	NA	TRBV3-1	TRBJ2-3	CASSQALGSTQYF	TGTGCCAGCAGCCAAGCCCTTGGGTCTACGCAGTATTTT
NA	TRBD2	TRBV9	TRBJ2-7	CASSVEASGVGEQYF	TGTGCCAGCAGCGTAGAGGCTAGCGGGGTTGGCGAGCAGTACTTC
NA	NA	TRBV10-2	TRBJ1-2	CASRVGAANYGYTF	TGCGCCAGCCGAGTCGGAGCTGCTAACTATGGCTACACCTTC
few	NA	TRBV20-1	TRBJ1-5	CSARGRGAGQPQHF	TGCAGTGCTAGGGGGAGGGGGGCTGGTCAGCCCCAGCATTTT
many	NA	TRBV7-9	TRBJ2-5	CASSSGLRRNQETQYF	TGTGCCAGCAGCTCGGGACTCCGGCGGAATCAAGAGACCCAGTACTTC
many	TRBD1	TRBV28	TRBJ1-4	CASSGTGTEKLFF	TGTGCCAGCAGTGGGACAGGGACTGAAAAACTGTTTTTT
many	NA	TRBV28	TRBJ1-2	CASSLGRVNYGYTF	TGTGCCAGCAGTTTAGGCAGGGTAAACTATGGCTACACCTTC
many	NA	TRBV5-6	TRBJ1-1	CASSSGFGTPNTEAFF	TGTGCCAGCAGTTCAGGCTTCGGGACACCGAACACTGAAGCTTTCTTT
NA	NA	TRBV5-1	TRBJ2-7	CASRWDTYEQYF	TGCGCCAGCAGGTGGGACACCTACGAGCAGTACTTC
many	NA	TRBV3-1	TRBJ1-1	CASSQEGGGGLAFF	TGTGCCAGCAGCCAAGAGGGGGGTGGGGGGCTAGCTTTCTTT
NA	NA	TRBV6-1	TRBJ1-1	CASSIEQRANTEAFF	TGTGCCAGCAGTATAGAACAACGGGCGAACACTGAAGCTTTCTTT
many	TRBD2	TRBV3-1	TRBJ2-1	CASSPDGTSGYNEQFF	TGTGCCAGCAGCCCCGACGGGACTAGCGGATACAATGAGCAGTTCTTC
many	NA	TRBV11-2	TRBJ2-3	CASSSLRGRTDGSGTQYF	TGTGCCAGCAGCTCACTTCGCGGGCGGACAGATGGGTCGGGTACGCAGTATTTT
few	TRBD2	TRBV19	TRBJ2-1	CASSISGGLKFEQFF	TGTGCCAGTAGTATTAGCGGGGGCCTCAAATTTGAGCAGTTCTTC
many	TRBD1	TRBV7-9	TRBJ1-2	CASSFGQGFYGYTF	TGTGCCAGCAGTTTCGGACAGGGCTTCTATGGCTACACCTTC
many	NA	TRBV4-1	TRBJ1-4	CASSQDGGVEGKLFF	TGCGCCAGCAGCCAAGATGGAGGAGTTGAGGGAAAACTGTTTTTT
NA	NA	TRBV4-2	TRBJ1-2	CASSQDSVEGYTF	TGTGCCAGCAGCCAAGATTCGGTGGAGGGCTACACCTTC
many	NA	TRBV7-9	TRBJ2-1	CASSTLAYNEQFF	TGTGCCAGCTCCACTCTAGCATACAATGAGCAGTTCTTC
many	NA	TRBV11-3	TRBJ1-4	CASSATRLTNEKLFF	TGTGCCAGCAGTGCAACTCGCCTAACTAATGAAAAACTGTTTTTT
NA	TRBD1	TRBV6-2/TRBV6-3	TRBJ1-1	CASSFGTEAFF	TGTGCCAGCAGTTTCGGGACAGAGGCTTTCTTT
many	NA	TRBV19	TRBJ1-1	CARLTTEAFF	TGTGCCAGGCTTACCACTGAAGCTTTCTTT
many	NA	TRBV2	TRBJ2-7	CASSEFDLTAADTEQYF	TGTGCCAGCAGTGAATTTGACCTAACTGCGGCCGACACGGAGCAGTACTTC
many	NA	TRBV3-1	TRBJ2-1	CASSQDPSASYNEQFF	TGTGCCAGCAGCCAAGACCCGAGCGCCTCATACAATGAGCAGTTCTTC
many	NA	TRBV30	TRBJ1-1	CACIRGVAFF	TGTGCCTGCATTCGGGGGGTCGCTTTCTTT
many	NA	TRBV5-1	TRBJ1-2	CASSLADGTYGYTF	TGCGCCAGCAGCTTGGCCGACGGAACCTATGGCTACACCTTC
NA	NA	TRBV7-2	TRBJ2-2	CASSLSGGELFF	TGTGCCAGCAGCTTATCAGGGGGGGAGCTGTTTTTT
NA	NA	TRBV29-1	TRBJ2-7	CSAGGARTYEQYF	TGCAGCGCTGGGGGGGCCCGTACCTACGAGCAGTACTTC
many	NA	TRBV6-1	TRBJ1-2	CASSADRKGNYGYTF	TGTGCCAGCAGTGCCGACAGAAAAGGGAACTATGGCTACACCTTC
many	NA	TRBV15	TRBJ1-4	CATSRVGARNEKLFF	TGTGCCACCAGCAGAGTAGGGGCGCGTAACGAAAAACTGTTTTTT
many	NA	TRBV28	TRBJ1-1	CASIDRGDTEAFF	TGTGCCTCTATCGACCGTGGGGACACTGAAGCTTTCTTT
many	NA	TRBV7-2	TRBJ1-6	CASSSSSPLHF	TGTGCCAGCAGCTCAAGTTCACCCCTCCACTTT
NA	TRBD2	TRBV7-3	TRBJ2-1	CASSVGLAGPKQFF	TGTGCCAGCAGCGTTGGACTAGCGGGACCAAAGCAGTTCTTC
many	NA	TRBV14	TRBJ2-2	CASSQAFSSGELFF	TGTGCCAGCAGCCAAGCCTTTTCTAGCGGGGAGCTGTTTTTT
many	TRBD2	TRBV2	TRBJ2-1	CASSDAASGYNEQFF	TGTGCCAGCAGTGACGCGGCTAGCGGATACAATGAGCAGTTCTTC
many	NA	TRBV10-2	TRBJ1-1	CASSVFMNTEAFF	TGCGCCAGCAGTGTGTTCATGAACACTGAAGCTTTCTTT
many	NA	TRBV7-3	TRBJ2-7	CASSLMAGSYEQYF	TGTGCCAGCAGCTTAATGGCCGGGTCCTACGAGCAGTACTTC
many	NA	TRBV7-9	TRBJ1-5	CASQGSGSGNQPQHF	TGTGCCAGCCAAGGTTCAGGGTCGGGCAATCAGCCCCAGCATTTT
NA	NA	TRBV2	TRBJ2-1	CASSALHYNEQFF	TGTGCCAGCAGCGCTCTCCACTACAATGAGCAGTTCTTC
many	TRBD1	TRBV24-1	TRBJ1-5	CATSGGQYNQPQHF	TGTGCCACCAGTGGGGGACAGTACAATCAGCCCCAGCATTTT
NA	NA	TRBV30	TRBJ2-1	CAYGRSGANEQFF	TGTGCCTATGGACGAAGCGGCGCCAATGAGCAGTTCTTC
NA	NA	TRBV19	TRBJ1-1	CASSSTRGPEAFF	TGTGCCAGTAGTTCAACCCGCGGGCCTGAAGCTTTCTTT
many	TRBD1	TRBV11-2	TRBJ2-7	CASSYRQGRGYEQYF	TGTGCCAGCAGTTATAGACAGGGTAGGGGCTACGAGCAGTACTTC
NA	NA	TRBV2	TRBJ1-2	CASRFDGGANYGYTF	TGTGCCAGCCGGTTTGACGGGGGGGCTAACTATGGCTACACCTTC
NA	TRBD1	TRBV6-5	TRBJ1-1	CASSYHGTVTTEAFF	TGTGCCAGCAGTTACCACGGGACAGTAACCACTGAAGCTTTCTTT
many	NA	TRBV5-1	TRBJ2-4	CASSLGDLMGNIQYF	TGCGCCAGCAGCTTGGGGGACCTAATGGGAAACATTCAGTACTTC
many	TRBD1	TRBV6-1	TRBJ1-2	CASSIGQAAGYTF	TGTGCCAGCAGTATTGGACAGGCGGCTGGCTACACCTTC
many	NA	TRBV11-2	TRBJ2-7	CASSLGLAFTYEQYF	TGTGCCAGCAGCTTAGGCCTAGCGTTTACCTACGAGCAGTACTTC
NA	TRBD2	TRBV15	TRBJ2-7	CATSREGQKGLAVSYEQYF	TGTGCCACCAGCAGAGAAGGTCAAAAGGGACTAGCGGTCTCCTACGAGCAGTACTTC
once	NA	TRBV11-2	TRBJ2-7	CASVSSSSYEQYF	TGTGCCAGTGTTTCCTCTAGCTCCTACGAGCAGTACTTC
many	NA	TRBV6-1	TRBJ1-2	CASSPDRSTIYGYTF	TGTGCCAGCAGTCCCGACAGATCAACAATTTATGGCTACACCTTC
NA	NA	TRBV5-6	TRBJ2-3	CASSLGQVPDTQYF	TGTGCCAGCAGCTTGGGACAGGTCCCCGATACGCAGTATTTT
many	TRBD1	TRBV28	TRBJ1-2	CASSSAGGGGYGYTF	TGTGCCAGCAGTTCCGCAGGGGGGGGCGGCTATGGCTACACCTTC
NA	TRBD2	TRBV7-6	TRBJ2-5	CASSGGTSSETQYF	TGTGCCAGCAGCGGGGGGACTAGCTCAGAGACCCAGTACTTC